These T cell receptor beta chains were read from a single sample in a study of T cell responses to AZD1222 COVID-19 vaccine. TCRdb keeps only in-frame clones here, not all; method: immunoSEQ multiplex PCR. The sample shows fewer than 150,000 clones, around 89% of them seen only once. The material was peripheral blood, obtained 28 days after the second AZD1222 dose. These receptors were taken from an adult who received the AZD1222 COVID-19 vaccine. The CDR3 runs from the conserved cysteine through the conserved F or W. The D gene is left open where the match is weak. Size is stated for part of the rows, as once, few or many counts, or as a class when the clone is expanded.

V gene	clone size	J gene	D gene	CDR3 DNA	CDR3 protein
TRBV11-2	once	TRBJ2-2	TRBD2	TGTGCCAGCAGCACGGGGACTAGCGGGGTCGGGGAGCTGTTTTTT	CASSTGTSGVGELFF
TRBV4-1	.	TRBJ2-5	.	TGCGCCAGCAGCCAAGATCTGCGGACCCAGTACTTC	CASSQDLRTQYF
TRBV30	.	TRBJ1-1	.	TGTGCCTGGAGTCCCGACAATAGGTTGAGTGAAGCTTTCTTT	CAWSPDNRLSEAFF
TRBV9	once	TRBJ2-2	TRBD1	TGTGCCAGCAGCGTAGCACAGGGGGACACCGGGGAGCTGTTTTTT	CASSVAQGDTGELFF
TRBV23-1	.	TRBJ1-1	TRBD1	TGCGCCAGCAGTCAATCACCTCGGGACAGCTTTATTTTGAACACTGAAGCTTTCTTT	CASSQSPRDSFILNTEAFF
TRBV7-9	once	TRBJ2-3	.	TGTGCCAGCAGCTTCGAAGATACGCAGTATTTT	CASSFEDTQYF
TRBV6-1	.	TRBJ1-2	TRBD1	TGTGCCAGCAGTGAAAACAGGGGGCAGGACGGCTACACCTTC	CASSENRGQDGYTF
TRBV5-4	.	TRBJ2-3	TRBD1	TGTGCCAGCAGCTATCCGGGACAGGGCAGGACAGATACGCAGTATTTT	CASSYPGQGRTDTQYF
TRBV6-1	once	TRBJ1-4	TRBD1	TGTGCCAGCAGTGAAGTGCCACAGGGGGCTGTAGGGGAAAAACTGTTTTTT	CASSEVPQGAVGEKLFF
TRBV7-9	.	TRBJ1-3	.	TGTGCCAGCAGCTTAGCAGGAGGGGCTGGAAACACCATATATTTT	CASSLAGGAGNTIYF
TRBV29-1	.	TRBJ2-5	TRBD1	TGCAGCGTCAGGGGGAGCGGCGGAGAGACCCAGTACTTC	CSVRGSGGETQYF
TRBV30	.	TRBJ1-3	.	TGTGCCTGGATTACTGGGGCAGGCTCTGGAAACACCATATATTTT	CAWITGAGSGNTIYF
TRBV27	.	TRBJ2-5	.	TGTGCCAGCAGTAGGACGTACCAAGAGACCCAGTACTTC	CASSRTYQETQYF
TRBV24-1	few	TRBJ2-1	TRBD1	TGTGCCACCAGTGACTCCGGACAGGGAAACAATGAGCAGTTCTTC	CATSDSGQGNNEQFF
TRBV4-2	once	TRBJ2-2	.	TGTGCCAGCAGCCAAGTCGGTCACCGCCCCGGGGAGCTGTTTTTT	CASSQVGHRPGELFF
TRBV20-1	.	TRBJ2-5	.	TGCAGTGCTAGGGGTCCCGAGACCCAGTACTTC	CSARGPETQYF
TRBV10-3	.	TRBJ2-7	TRBD1	TGTGCCATCAGTGAGGGGACAGGGGGTTCCTACGAGCAGTACTTC	CAISEGTGGSYEQYF
TRBV5-1	.	TRBJ2-4	.	TGCGCCAGCAGCTTGGTAGGAGGGCAGGCCAAAAACATTCAGTACTTC	CASSLVGGQAKNIQYF
TRBV9	.	TRBJ1-3	.	TGTGCCAGCAGCGTGGACGTCTCTGGAAACACCATATATTTT	CASSVDVSGNTIYF
TRBV3-1/TRBV3-2	.	TRBJ1-4	.	TGTGCCAGCAGCCAAGAGGCCCCGGCGGGGGGAAAACTGTTTTTT	CASSQEAPAGGKLFF
TRBV7-8	.	TRBJ2-1	TRBD1	TGTGCCAGCAGCCTGGACAGGGGGCTATACAATGAGCAGTTCTTC	CASSLDRGLYNEQFF
TRBV7-9	.	TRBJ2-7	.	TGTGCCAGCAGCCCTAACCCCTACGAGCAGTACTTC	CASSPNPYEQYF
TRBV11-2	.	TRBJ2-2	.	TGTGCCAGCAGCTTGAGCCCCAGCGTGGAGCTGTTTTTT	CASSLSPSVELFF
TRBV28	.	TRBJ1-6	TRBD1	TGTGCCAGCAGGACAGGGGATTCGGGGAATTCACCCCTCCACTTT	CASRTGDSGNSPLHF
TRBV30	.	TRBJ1-6	.	TGTGCCTGGAGCACGACAGTTAGTAATTCACCCCTCCACTTT	CAWSTTVSNSPLHF
TRBV6-5	.	TRBJ1-6	.	TGTGCCAGCAGTCGACCGCTCGAGGGCCCCCTCCACTTT	CASSRPLEGPLHF
TRBV2	.	TRBJ2-4	TRBD2	TGTGCCAGCAGTGCGGAGCGGGGGGGCGACATTCAGTACTTC	CASSAERGGDIQYF
TRBV5-1	few	TRBJ2-7	TRBD1	TGCGCCAGCAGCTTGGGATTCCCGCCGGGACAGGGGAACGAGCAGTACTTC	CASSLGFPPGQGNEQYF
TRBV30	.	TRBJ2-3	.	TGTGCCTGGACGTCCGGGAGACACACAGATACGCAGTATTTT	CAWTSGRHTDTQYF
TRBV16	.	TRBJ1-5	.	TGTGCCAGCAGCCAATGGACCAGGCAGCCCCAGCATTTT	CASSQWTRQPQHF
TRBV7-8	.	TRBJ1-1	TRBD1	TGTGCCAGCACCTTACAGGGGGCGAAGGCTGAAGCTTTCTTT	CASTLQGAKAEAFF
TRBV5-1	.	TRBJ1-6	.	TGCGCCAGCAGCTTGGTTTTCGACGATGACAGCAGGGATAATTCACCCCTCCACTTT	CASSLVFDDDSRDNSPLHF
TRBV28	.	TRBJ2-3	TRBD2	TGTGCCAGCAGTTTATGGACTAGCGCCAGCACAGATACGCAGTATTTT	CASSLWTSASTDTQYF
TRBV29-1	.	TRBJ1-1	.	TGCAGCGTTGGGGGGGCTGGGGACACTGAAGCTTTCTTT	CSVGGAGDTEAFF
TRBV18	.	TRBJ2-3	.	TGTGCCAGCTCACCGCTCACCACAGATACGCAGTATTTT	CASSPLTTDTQYF
TRBV10-3	.	TRBJ2-5	.	TGTGCCATCAGTGAACAGCAAGAGACCCAGTACTTC	CAISEQQETQYF
TRBV18	.	TRBJ1-2	.	TGTGCCAGCTCCCAAAGGGCGGGCAACTATGGCTACACCTTC	CASSQRAGNYGYTF
TRBV5-1	.	TRBJ1-4	.	TGCGCCAGCAGCTTAATAGGGTTCGATGAAAAACTGTTTTTT	CASSLIGFDEKLFF
TRBV9	.	TRBJ2-5	.	TGTGCCAGCAGCGTAGATCTAGCAACGCAAGAGACCCAGTACTTC	CASSVDLATQETQYF
TRBV28	.	TRBJ1-5	.	TGTGCCAGCAGTTTAGCGGCGCGCAGTTACAATCAGCCCCAGCATTTT	CASSLAARSYNQPQHF
TRBV6-5	.	TRBJ1-1	.	TGTGCCAGCAGTACACACAGCATGAACACTGAAGCTTTCTTT	CASSTHSMNTEAFF
TRBV5-1	.	TRBJ2-3	TRBD2	TGCGCCAGCAGCTCCTCCGGGACTAGCGGCACAGATACGCAGTATTTT	CASSSSGTSGTDTQYF
TRBV2	once	TRBJ2-7	.	TGTGCCAGCAGTGAATCGGGGTACGAGCAGTACTTC	CASSESGYEQYF
TRBV3-1/TRBV3-2	.	TRBJ1-3	TRBD1	TGTGCCAGCAGCCCCTTCGGACAGGCCCTCTCTGGAAACACCATATATTTT	CASSPFGQALSGNTIYF
TRBV9	.	TRBJ2-2	.	TGTGCCAGCAGCCCCCATGGCGGGTACGGCACCGGGGAGCTGTTTTTT	CASSPHGGYGTGELFF
TRBV5-8	.	TRBJ1-5	.	TGTGCCAGCATCGCCTGGGGGGCGAGTCAGCCCCAGCATTTT	CASIAWGASQPQHF
TRBV6-5	once	TRBJ1-5	.	TGTGCCAGCAGCCCCTGGGGAGAGGGAAATCAGCCCCAGCATTTT	CASSPWGEGNQPQHF